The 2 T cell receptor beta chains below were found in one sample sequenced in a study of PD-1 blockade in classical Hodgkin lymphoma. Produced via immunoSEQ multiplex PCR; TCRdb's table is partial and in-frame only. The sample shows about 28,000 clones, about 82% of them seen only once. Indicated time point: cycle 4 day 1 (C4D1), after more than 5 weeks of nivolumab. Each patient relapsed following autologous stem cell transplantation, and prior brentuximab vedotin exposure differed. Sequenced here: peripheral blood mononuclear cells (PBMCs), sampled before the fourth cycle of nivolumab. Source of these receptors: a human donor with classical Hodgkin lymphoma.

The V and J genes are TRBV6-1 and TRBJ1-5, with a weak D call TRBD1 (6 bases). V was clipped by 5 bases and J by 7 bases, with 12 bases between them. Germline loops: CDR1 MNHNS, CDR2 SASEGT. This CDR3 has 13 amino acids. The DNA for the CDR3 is TGTGCCAGCAGTCACAGGGAAAACCAGCCCCAGCATTTT. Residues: CASSHRENQPQHF.

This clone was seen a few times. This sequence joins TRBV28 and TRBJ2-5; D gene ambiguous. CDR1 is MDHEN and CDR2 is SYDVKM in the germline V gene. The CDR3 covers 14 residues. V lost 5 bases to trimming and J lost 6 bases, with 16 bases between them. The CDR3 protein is CASSPLSIGKTQYF. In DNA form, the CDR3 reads TGTGCCAGCAGTCCCCTTTCGATAGGGAAGACCCAGTACTTC.